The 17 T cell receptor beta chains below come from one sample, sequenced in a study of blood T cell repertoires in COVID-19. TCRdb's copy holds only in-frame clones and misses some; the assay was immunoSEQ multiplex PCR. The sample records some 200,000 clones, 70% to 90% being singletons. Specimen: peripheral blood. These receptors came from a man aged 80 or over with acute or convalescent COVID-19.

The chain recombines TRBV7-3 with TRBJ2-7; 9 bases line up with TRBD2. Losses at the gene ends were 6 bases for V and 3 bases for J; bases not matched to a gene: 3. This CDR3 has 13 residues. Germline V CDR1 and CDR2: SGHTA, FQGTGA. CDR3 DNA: TGTGCCAGCAGGGCGGGGGGGAACTACGAGCAGTACGTC. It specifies CASRAGGNYEQYV.

The CDR3 DNA reads as TGTGCCGGCGGTCGAAGGGGCTACGAGCAGTACTTC. It is translated as CAGGRRGYEQYF. The gene calls are TRBV3-1 (or the pseudogene TRBV3-2) and TRBJ2-7, with a tentative D call TRBD1 (5 bases). Trimming removed 11 bases at V and 3 bases at J, with 14 bases between. Germline V gene data show CDR1 as LGHDT and CDR2 as YNNKEL (reference sequence). CDR3 length equals 12 residues.

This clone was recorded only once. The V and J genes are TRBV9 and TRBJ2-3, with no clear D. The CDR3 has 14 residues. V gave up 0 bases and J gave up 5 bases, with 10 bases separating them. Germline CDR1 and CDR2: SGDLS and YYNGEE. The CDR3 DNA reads TGTGCCAGCAGCGTAGACCCCCCGGGAGATACGCAGTATTTT. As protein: CASSVDPPGDTQYF.

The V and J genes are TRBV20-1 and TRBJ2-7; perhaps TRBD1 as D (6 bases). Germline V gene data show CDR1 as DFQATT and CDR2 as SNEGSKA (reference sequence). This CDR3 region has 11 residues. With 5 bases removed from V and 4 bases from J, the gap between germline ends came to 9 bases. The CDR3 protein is CSAGTTYEQYF. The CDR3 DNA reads TGCAGTGCTGGGACAACATACGAGCAGTACTTC.

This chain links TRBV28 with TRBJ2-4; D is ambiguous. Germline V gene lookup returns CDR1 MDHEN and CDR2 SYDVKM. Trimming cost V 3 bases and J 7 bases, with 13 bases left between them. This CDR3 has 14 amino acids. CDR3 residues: CASSLSLTWNIQYF. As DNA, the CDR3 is TGTGCCAGCAGTTTGTCCCTGACTTGGAACATTCAGTACTTC.

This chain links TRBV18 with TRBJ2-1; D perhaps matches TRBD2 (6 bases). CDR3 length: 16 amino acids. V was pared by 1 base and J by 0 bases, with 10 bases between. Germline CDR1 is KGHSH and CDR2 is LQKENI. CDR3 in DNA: TGTGCCAGCTCACCACAACCGGGAGTCTCCTACAATGAGCAGTTCTTC. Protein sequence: CASSPQPGVSYNEQFF.

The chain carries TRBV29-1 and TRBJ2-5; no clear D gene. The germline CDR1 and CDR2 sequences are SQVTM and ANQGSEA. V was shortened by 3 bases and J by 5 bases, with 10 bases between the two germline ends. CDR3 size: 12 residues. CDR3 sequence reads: CSVEVSAETQYF. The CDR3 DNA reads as TGCAGCGTTGAGGTTTCAGCGGAGACCCAGTACTTC.

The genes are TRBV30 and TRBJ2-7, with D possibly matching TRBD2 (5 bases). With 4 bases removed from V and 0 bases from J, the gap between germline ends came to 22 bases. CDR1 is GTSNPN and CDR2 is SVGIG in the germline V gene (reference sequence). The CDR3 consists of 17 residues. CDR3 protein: CAWMGAGGYSSSYEQYF. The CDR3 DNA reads TGTGCCTGGATGGGAGCCGGCGGCTACTCGAGCTCCTACGAGCAGTACTTC.

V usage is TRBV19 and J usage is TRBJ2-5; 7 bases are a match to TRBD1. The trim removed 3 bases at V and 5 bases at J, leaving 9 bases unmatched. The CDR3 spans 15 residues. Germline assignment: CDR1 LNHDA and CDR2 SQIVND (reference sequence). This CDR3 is CASSMQAGGSETQYF. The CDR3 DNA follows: TGTGCCAGTAGTATGCAGGCAGGGGGTAGCGAGACCCAGTACTTC.

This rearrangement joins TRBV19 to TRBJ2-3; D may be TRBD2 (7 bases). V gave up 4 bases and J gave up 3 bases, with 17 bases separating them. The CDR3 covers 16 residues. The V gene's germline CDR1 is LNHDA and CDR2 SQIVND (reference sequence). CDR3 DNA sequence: TGTGCCAGTAGTAGGGGGGGCAGACCGACAACAGATACGCAGTATTTT. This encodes CASSRGGRPTTDTQYF.

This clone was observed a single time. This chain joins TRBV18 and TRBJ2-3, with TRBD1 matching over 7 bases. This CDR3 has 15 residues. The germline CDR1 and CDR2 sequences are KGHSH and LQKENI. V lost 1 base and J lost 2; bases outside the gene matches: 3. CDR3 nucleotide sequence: TGTGCCAGCTCACCACAGGGGGCAGTCACAGATACGCAGTATTTT. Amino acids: CASSPQGAVTDTQYF.

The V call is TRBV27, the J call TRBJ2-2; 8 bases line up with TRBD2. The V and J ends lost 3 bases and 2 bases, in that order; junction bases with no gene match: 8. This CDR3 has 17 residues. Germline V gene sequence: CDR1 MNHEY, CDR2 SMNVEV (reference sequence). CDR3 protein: CASSFSGGAINTGELFF. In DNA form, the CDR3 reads TGTGCCAGCAGTTTTTCCGGGGGGGCCATCAACACCGGGGAGCTGTTTTTT.

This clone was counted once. CDR3 bases: TGTGCCAGCAGCGCATTAAGGGGGGGGGAGACCCAGTACTTC. It translates to CASSALRGGETQYF. The chain uses TRBV11-3 and TRBJ2-5; perhaps TRBD2 as D (7 bases). CDR3 length equals 14 residues. The V and J ends lost 5 bases and 5 bases respectively, with 15 bases between them. Germline loops: CDR1 SGHNT, CDR2 YENEEA.

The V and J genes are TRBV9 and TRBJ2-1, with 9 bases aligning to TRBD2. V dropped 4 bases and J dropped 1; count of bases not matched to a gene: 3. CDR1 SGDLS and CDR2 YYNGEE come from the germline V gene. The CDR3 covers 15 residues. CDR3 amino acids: CASSPTSGSYNEQFF. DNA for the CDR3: TGTGCCAGCAGCCCTACTAGCGGGTCCTACAATGAGCAGTTCTTC.

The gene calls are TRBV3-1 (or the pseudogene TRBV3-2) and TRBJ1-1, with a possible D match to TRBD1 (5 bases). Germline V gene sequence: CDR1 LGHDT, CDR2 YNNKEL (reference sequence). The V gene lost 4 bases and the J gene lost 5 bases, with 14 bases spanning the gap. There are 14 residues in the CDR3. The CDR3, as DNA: TGTGCCAGCAGCCGACGGGCAGGGATGACTGAAGCTTTCTTT. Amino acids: CASSRRAGMTEAFF.

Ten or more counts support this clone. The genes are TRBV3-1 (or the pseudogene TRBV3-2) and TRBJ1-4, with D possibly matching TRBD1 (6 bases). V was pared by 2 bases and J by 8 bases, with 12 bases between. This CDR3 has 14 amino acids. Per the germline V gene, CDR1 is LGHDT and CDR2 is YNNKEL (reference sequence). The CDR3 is CASSQWQGTEKLFF. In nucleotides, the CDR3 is TGTGCCAGCAGCCAATGGCAGGGGACCGAAAAACTGTTTTTT.

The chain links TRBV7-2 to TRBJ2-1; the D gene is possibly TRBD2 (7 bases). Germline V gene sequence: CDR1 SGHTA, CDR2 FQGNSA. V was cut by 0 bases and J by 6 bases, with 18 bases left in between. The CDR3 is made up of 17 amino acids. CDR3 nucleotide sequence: TGTGCCAGCAGCTTAGCTGGGGGCGGGAGATTCGGCAATGAGCAGTTCTTC. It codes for CASSLAGGGRFGNEQFF.